This T cell receptor beta chain derives from a study of T cells after yellow fever vaccination. TCRdb passed the 5' RACE reads through MiXCR, listing each CDR3 protein once. The table shows about 260,000 distinct CDR3 sequences, with 10% to 15% occurring only once. This clonotype was found a few times. Trimming removed 3 bases at V and 3 bases at J, with 18 bases between. In germline, CDR1 is SGDLS, CDR2 YYNGEE. The CDR3 spans 17 residues. The V and J genes are TRBV9 and TRBJ2-2; tentatively, D is TRBD2 (5 bases). The receptor's source is a man aged 30-40 years who received the YFV17D yellow fever vaccine. Sequencing was performed on CD4+ T cells sorted from PBMCs, taken 45 days after the yellow fever booster vaccination. CDR3 sequence: CASSEGPGRADTGELFF. CDR3 coding DNA: TGTGCCAGCAGCGAGGGCCCAGGAAGAGCGGACACCGGGGAGCTGTTTTTT.